Listed here is a single T cell receptor beta chain. As yet, its antigen is unknown. These data belong to a study of T cell responses to AZD1222 COVID-19 vaccine. Study-level points and caveats: Seropositive AZD1222 recipients at baseline numbered only five to seven. Unmutated variant regions reportedly attract nearly half of all spike-specific TCRs. It should be noted that donors were predominantly white British and more often female, and clonal diversity was possibly underestimated.

Pooled in the analysis were second doses at about 4 or about 12 weeks. V lost 5 bases, J lost 5 bases, and 12 bases stayed unmatched. The CDR3 consists of 16 residues. Germline CDR1 LNHDA, CDR2 SQIVND (reference sequence). Produced via immunoSEQ multiplex PCR; TCRdb's table is partial and in-frame only. This table holds 45,000 to 65,000 clones, roughly 80% found once. The specimen was peripheral blood, collected 28 days after the second AZD1222 dose. The clonotype originates from an adult who received the AZD1222 COVID-19 vaccine. The gene calls are TRBV19 and TRBJ1-2; 9 nucleotides align to TRBD1. The CDR3 reads CASSVRADRGSYGYTF. CDR3 in DNA: TGTGCCAGTAGTGTTCGCGCGGACAGGGGCAGTTATGGCTACACCTTC.